This T cell receptor beta chain was profiled in a study of patients and donors after allogeneic stem cell transplantation. TCRdb analysed the RT-PCR reads with MiXCR anew, one entry per CDR3 protein. Of some 150,000 distinct CDR3 sequences listed, roughly 35% were seen once; the top ten hold about 50%. This clonotype has a handful of counts. The sequence was obtained from a human donor who was either an allogeneic HSCT recipient or a stem cell or donor lymphocyte infusion donor (not recorded which). It is not recorded whose cells these are; they may come from a transplant donor. Sequencing was carried out using blood, either unsorted or a sorted T cell fraction (not recorded which).

The CDR3, as DNA: TGCGCCAGCAGCGCAGACCCCGGGACGTTGAACACTGAAGCTTTCTTT. Translating it yields CASSADPGTLNTEAFF. The chain links TRBV5-1 to TRBJ1-1; weak D call: TRBD1 (5 bases). V was trimmed by 4 bases and J by 0 bases, leaving 16 bases between them. CDR3 length: 16 amino acids. Germline V gives CDR1 SGHRS, CDR2 YFSETQ.